What follows is one TCR beta chain and its context. Trimming at V came to 3 bases and at J to 5 bases, leaving 9 bases not matched to a gene. The CDR3 runs to 14 residues. The germline gives CDR1 SQVTM, CDR2 ANQGSEA. Per sample, extraction of total RNA gave at least 5.5 micrograms in every case. These data originate in a study of blood T cells in healthy people across ages. The use of a sample-barcoded 5' primer and a J-beta primer mix characterized a second PCR of roughly 7 to 11 cycles. One entry per CDR3 protein results from TCRdb running MiXCR on the 5' RACE reads. The sample comprises hundreds of thousands of distinct CDR3 sequences, under 25% of which are singletons, and approximately 3.6% rests with the top ten.

The V call is TRBV29-1, the J call TRBJ1-2, with 7 bases that match TRBD1. The source is a man aged 65-85 years in good health. Specimen: blood. The CDR3 DNA sequence: TGCAGCGTTGACCAGACCGGCAGGGGGTATGGCTACACCTTC. It is translated as CSVDQTGRGYGYTF.